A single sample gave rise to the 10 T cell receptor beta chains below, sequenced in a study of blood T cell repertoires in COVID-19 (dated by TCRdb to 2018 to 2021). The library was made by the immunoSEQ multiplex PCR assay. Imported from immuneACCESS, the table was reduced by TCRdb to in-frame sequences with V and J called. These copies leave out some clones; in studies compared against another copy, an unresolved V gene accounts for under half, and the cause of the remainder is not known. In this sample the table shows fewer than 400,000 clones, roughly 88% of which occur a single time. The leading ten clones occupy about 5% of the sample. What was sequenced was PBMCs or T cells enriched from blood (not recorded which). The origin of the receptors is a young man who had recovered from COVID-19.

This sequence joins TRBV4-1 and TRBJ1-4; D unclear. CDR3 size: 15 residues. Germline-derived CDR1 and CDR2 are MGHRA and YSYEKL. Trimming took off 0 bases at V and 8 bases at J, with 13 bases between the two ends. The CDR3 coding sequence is TGCGCCAGCAGCCAAGATATGAGTGGGAGGGAAAAACTGTTTTTT. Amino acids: CASSQDMSGREKLFF.

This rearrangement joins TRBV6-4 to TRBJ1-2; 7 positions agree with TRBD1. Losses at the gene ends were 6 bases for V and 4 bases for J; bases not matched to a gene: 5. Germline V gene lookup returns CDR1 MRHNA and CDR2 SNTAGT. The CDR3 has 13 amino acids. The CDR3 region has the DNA TGTGCCAGCAGAGACGCAGGGGGCTATGGCTACACCTTC. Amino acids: CASRDAGGYGYTF.

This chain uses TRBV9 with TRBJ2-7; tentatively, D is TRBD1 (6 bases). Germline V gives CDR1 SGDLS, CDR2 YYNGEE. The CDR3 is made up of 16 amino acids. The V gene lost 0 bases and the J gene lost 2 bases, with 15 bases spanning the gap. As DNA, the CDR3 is TGTGCCAGCAGCGTAGACAGGGTTGGGAGAGCCTACGAGCAGTACTTC. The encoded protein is CASSVDRVGRAYEQYF.

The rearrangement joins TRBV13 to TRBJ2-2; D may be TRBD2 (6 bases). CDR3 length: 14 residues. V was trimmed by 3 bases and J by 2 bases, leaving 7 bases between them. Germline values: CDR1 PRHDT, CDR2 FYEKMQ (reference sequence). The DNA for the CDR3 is TGTGCCAGCAGCTTGGGGGGAAACACCGGGGAGCTGTTTTTT. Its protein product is CASSLGGNTGELFF.

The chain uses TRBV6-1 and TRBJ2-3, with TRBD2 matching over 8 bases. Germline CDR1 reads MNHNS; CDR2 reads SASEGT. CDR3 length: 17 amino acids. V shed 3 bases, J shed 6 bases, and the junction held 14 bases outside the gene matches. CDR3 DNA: TGTGCCAGCAGTGAGCTTGGGCGGGGGGTCACCGGTGATACGCAGTATTTT. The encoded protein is CASSELGRGVTGDTQYF.

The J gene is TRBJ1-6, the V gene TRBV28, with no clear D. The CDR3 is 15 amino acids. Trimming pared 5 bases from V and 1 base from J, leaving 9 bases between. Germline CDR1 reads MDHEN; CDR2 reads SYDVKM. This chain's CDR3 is CASSPGESYNSPLHF. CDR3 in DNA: TGTGCCAGCAGTCCCGGGGAGTCCTATAATTCACCCCTCCACTTT.

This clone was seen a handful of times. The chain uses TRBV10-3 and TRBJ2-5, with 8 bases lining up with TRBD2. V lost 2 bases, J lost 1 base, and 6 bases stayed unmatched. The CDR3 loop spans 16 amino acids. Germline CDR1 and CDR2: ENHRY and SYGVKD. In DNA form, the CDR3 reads TGTGCCATCAGTGAGGCGAGCGGGGGATTCCAAGAGACCCAGTACTTC. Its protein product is CAISEASGGFQETQYF.

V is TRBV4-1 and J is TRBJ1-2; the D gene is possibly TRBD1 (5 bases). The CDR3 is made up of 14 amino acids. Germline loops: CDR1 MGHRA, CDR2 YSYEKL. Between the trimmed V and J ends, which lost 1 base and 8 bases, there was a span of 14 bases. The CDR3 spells CASSQAIQGGGYTF. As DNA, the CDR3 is TGCGCCAGCAGCCAAGCAATCCAGGGCGGCGGCTACACCTTC.

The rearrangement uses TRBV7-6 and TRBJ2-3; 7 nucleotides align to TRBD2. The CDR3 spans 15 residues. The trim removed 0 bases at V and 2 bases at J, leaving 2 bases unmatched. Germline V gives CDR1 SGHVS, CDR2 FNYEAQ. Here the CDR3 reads CASSLAGGTTDTQYF. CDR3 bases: TGTGCCAGCAGCTTAGCGGGGGGGACCACAGATACGCAGTATTTT.

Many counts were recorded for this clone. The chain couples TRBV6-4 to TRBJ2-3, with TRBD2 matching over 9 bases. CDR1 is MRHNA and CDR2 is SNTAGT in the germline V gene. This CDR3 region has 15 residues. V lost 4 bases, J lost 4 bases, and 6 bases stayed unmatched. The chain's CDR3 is CASSVTAGGPDTQYF. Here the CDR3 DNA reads TGTGCCAGCAGTGTGACAGCGGGGGGCCCAGATACGCAGTATTTT.